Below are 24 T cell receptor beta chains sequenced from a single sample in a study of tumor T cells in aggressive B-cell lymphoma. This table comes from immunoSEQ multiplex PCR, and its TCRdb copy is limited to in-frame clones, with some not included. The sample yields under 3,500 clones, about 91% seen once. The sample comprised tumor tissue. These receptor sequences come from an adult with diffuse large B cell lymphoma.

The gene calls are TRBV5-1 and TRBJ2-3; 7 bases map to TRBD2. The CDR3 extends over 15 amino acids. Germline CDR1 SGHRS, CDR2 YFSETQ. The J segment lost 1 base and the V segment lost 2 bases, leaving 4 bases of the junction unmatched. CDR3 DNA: TGCGCCAGCAGCTTCGGACTAGGCCGCACAGATACGCAGTATTTT. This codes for CASSFGLGRTDTQYF.

Written as DNA, the CDR3 is TGTGCCAGCAGTCTGACAGGGCCCTACGAGCAGTACTTC. It translates to CASSLTGPYEQYF. The gene calls are TRBV28 and TRBJ2-7, with TRBD1 identical over 7 bases. The CDR3 contains 13 residues. V shed 5 bases and J 2 bases; nucleotides not matched to a gene: 3. Germline V lookup: CDR1 MDHEN, CDR2 SYDVKM. Drawing the rest from reference TRBV28 and TRBJ2-7, the complete variable domain is DVKVTQSSRYLVKRTGEKVFLECVQDMDHENMFWYRQDPGLGLRLIYFSYDVKMKEKGDIPEGYSVSREKKERFSLILESASTNQTSMYLCASSLTGPYEQYFGPGTRLTVT.

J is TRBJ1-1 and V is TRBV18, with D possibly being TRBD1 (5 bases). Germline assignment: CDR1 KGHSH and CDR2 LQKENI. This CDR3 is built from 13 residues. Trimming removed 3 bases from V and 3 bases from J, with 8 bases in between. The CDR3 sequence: CASSPREDTEAFF. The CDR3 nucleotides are TGTGCCAGCTCACCCAGGGAGGACACTGAAGCTTTCTTT.

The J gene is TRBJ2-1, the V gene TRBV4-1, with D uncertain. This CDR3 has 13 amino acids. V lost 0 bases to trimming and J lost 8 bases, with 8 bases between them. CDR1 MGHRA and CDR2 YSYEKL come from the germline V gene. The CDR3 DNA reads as TGCGCCAGCAGCCAAGATCCATGGCATGAGCAGTTCTTC. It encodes CASSQDPWHEQFF.

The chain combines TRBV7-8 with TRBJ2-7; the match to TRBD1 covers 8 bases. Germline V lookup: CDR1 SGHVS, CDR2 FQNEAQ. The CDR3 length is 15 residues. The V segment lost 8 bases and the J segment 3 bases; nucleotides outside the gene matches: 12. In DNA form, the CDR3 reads TGTGCCAGCGCCCCAATCGACAGGGGAATCTACGAGCAGTACTTC. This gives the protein CASAPIDRGIYEQYF.

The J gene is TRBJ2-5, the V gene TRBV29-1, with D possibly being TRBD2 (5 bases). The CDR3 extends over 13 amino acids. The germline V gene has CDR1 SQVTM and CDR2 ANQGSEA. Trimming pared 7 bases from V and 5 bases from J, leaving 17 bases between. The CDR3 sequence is CSAGPRAGETQYF. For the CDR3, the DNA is TGCAGCGCCGGGCCGAGGGCCGGGGAGACCCAGTACTTC.

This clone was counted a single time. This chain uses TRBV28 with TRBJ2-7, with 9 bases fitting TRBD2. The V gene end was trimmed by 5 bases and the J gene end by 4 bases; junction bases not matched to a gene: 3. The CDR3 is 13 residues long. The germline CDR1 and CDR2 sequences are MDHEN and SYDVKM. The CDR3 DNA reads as TGTGCCAGCAGTGGACTAGCGCGTTACGAGCAGTACTTC. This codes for CASSGLARYEQYF.

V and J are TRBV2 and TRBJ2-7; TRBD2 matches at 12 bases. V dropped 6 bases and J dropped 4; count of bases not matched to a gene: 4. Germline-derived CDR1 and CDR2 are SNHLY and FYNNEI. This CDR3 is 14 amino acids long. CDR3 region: CASSRLAGVYEQYF. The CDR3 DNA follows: TGTGCCAGCAGCAGACTAGCGGGAGTGTACGAGCAGTACTTC.

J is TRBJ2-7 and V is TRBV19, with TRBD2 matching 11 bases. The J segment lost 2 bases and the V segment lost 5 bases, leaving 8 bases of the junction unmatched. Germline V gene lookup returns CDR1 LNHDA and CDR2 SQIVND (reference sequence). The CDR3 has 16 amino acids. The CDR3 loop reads CASSDTTTSGTYEQYF. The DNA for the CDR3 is TGTGCCAGTAGTGACACTACGACTAGCGGGACCTACGAGCAGTACTTC.

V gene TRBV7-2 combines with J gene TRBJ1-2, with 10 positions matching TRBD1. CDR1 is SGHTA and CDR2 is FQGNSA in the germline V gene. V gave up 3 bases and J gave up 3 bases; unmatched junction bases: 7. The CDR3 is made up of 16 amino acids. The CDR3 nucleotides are TGTGCCAGCAGCTTTTCACCGGGACAGGGGTACTATGGCTACACCTTC. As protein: CASSFSPGQGYYGYTF.

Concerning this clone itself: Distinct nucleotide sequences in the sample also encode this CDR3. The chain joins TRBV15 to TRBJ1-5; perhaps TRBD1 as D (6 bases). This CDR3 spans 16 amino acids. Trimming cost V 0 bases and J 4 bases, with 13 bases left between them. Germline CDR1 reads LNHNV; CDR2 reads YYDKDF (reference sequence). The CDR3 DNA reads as TGTGCCACCAGCAGAGAGAAACAGGGCGGGAATCAGCCCCAGCATTTT. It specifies CATSREKQGGNQPQHF.

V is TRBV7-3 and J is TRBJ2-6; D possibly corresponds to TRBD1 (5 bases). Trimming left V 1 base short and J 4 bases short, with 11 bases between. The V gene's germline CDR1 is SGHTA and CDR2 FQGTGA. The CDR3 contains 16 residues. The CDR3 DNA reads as TGTGCCAGCAGCTTAATCGTAAGACAGGGGGCCAACGTCCTGACTTTC. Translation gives CASSLIVRQGANVLTF.

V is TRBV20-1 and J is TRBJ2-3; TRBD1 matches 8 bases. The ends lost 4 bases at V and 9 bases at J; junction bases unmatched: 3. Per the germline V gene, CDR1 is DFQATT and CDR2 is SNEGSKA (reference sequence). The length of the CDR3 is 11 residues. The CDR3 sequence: CSATDRATQYF. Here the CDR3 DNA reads TGCAGTGCTACGGACAGGGCAACGCAGTATTTT.

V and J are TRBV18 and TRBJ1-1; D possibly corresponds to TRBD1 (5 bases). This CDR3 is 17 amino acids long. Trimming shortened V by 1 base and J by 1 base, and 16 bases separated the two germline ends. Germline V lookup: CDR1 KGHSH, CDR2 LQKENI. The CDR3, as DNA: TGTGCCAGCTCACCACAGGGGATGGGAACATCGAACACTGAAGCTTTCTTT. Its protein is CASSPQGMGTSNTEAFF.

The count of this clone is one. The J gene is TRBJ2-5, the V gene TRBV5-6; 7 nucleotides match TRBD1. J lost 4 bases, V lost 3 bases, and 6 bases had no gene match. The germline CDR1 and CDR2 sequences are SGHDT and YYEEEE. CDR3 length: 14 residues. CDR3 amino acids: CASSSGTVGETQYF. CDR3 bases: TGTGCCAGCAGCTCGGGGACAGTGGGAGAGACCCAGTACTTC.

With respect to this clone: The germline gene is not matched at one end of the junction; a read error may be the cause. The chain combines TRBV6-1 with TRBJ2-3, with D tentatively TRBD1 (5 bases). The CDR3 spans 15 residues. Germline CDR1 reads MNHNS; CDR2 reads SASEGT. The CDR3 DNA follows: TGTGCCAGTAGTGAAAACTCCAGGGGCACAGATACGCAGTATTTT. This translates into CASSENSRGTDTQYF.

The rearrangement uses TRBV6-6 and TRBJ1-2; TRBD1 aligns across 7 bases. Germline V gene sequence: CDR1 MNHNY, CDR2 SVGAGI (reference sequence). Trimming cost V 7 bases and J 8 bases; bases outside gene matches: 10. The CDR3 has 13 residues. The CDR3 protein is CASKIGQDRGYTF. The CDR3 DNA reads TGTGCCAGCAAGATAGGACAGGATCGCGGCTACACCTTC.

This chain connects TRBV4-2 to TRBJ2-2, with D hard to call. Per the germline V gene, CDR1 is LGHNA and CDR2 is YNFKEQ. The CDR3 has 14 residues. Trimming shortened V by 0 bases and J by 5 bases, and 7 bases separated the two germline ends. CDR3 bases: TGTGCCAGCAGCCAAGATCCCTCTACCGGGGAGCTGTTTTTT. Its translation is CASSQDPSTGELFF.

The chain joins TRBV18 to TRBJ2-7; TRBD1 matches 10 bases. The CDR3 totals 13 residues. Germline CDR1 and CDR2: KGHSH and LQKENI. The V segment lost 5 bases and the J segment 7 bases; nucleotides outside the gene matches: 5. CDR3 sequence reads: CASSVDRGVEQYF. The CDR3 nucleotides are TGTGCCAGCTCAGTGGACAGGGGGGTAGAGCAGTACTTC.

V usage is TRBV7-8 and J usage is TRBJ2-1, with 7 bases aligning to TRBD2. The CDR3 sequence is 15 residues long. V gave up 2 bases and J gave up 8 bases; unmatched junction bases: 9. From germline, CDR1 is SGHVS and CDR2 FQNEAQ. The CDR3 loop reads CASSLLRGNVDEQFF. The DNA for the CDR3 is TGTGCCAGCAGCTTACTGCGGGGGAATGTAGATGAGCAGTTCTTC.

CDR3 in DNA: TGTGCCAGTAGTATGGGCGTTATCTCCTACAATGAGCAGTTCTTC. It specifies CASSMGVISYNEQFF. The rearrangement uses TRBV19 and TRBJ2-1; D call uncertain. This CDR3 comprises 15 residues. CDR1 is LNHDA, CDR2 SQIVND, per germline (reference sequence). The germline V and J ends were trimmed by 3 bases and 0 bases, with 9 bases remaining between them.

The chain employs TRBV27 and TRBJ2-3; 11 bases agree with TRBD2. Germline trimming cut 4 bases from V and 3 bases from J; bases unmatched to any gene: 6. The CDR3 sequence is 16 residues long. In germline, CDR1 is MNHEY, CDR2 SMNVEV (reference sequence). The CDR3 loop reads CASSWVAGGPTDTQYF. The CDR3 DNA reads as TGTGCCAGCAGTTGGGTAGCGGGAGGGCCAACAGATACGCAGTATTTT.

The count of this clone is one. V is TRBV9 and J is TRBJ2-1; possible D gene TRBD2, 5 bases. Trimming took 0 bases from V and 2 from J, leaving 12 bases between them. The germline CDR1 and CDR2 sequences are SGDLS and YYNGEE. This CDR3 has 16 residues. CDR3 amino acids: CASSVGEAVTYNEQFF. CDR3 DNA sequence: TGTGCCAGCAGCGTAGGGGAAGCGGTTACCTACAATGAGCAGTTCTTC.

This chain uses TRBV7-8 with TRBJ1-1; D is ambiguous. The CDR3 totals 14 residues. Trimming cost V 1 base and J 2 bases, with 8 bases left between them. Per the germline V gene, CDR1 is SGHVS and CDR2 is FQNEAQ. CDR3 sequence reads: CASSLVTVNTEAFF. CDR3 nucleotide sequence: TGTGCCAGCAGCTTAGTTACGGTAAACACTGAAGCTTTCTTT.